This TCR beta chain is from a study of identical twins. This clonotype was observed a handful of times. Trimming at V came to 5 bases and at J to 5 bases, leaving 13 bases not matched to a gene. The germline CDR1 and CDR2 sequences are SGHDT and YYEEEE. CDR3 size: 17 residues. TCRdb ran MiXCR on the 5' RACE reads and lists one entry per CDR3 protein. The table includes hundreds of thousands of distinct CDR3 sequences, 15% to 20% detected once. The same specimen was also included in a second study, on T cells expressing NK-cell markers. This second study notes: The study did not resolve the HCMV specificity of expanded NKG2C+ T cell clones.

The TCR originated in a woman under 30 in good health. The chain links TRBV5-6 to TRBJ2-5; the match to TRBD2 covers 12 bases. Sequencing was carried out using PBMCs. The CDR3 sequence is CASRGRSSGGAWETQYF. CDR3 DNA sequence: TGTGCCAGCAGGGGGAGATCTAGCGGGGGGGCTTGGGAGACCCAGTACTTC.